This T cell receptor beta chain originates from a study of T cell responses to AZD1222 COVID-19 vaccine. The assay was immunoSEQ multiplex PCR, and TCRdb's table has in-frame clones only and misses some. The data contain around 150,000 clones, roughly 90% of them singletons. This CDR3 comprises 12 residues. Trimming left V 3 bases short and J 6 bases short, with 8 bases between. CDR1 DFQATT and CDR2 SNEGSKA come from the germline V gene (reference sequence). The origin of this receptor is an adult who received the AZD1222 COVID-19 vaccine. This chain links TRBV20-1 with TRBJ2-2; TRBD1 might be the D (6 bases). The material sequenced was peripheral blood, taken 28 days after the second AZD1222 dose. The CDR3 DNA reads TGCAGTGCTAGTTGGGGGCCCGGGGAGCTGTTTTTT. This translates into CSASWGPGELFF.